This is a list of T cell receptor beta chains from one sample in a study of early T cells in non-severe SARS-CoV-2 infection. TCRdb reprocessed the 5' RACE reads via MiXCR and lists one record per CDR3 protein. The sample yields some 80,000 distinct CDR3 sequences, roughly an eighth seen once. Sequenced: whole blood. The receptor set was obtained from an adult who was a healthcare worker with PCR-confirmed SARS-CoV-2 infection or an uninfected control (not recorded which). Both conserved end residues are part of each CDR3. Each record gives: CDR3 length, J gene, V gene, clone size, CDR3 protein. The size entry is marked missing in some rows and otherwise reads once, few, many or a size class.

CDR3 length: 13; J gene: TRBJ2-5; V gene: TRBV5-6; clone size: many; CDR3 protein: CASSFRIQETQYF
CDR3 length: 16; J gene: TRBJ2-1; V gene: TRBV5-1; clone size: few; CDR3 protein: CASSSNRGPRDNEQFF
CDR3 length: 13; J gene: TRBJ2-5; V gene: TRBV5-1; clone size: NA; CDR3 protein: CASSPRERETQYF
CDR3 length: 13; J gene: TRBJ1-1; V gene: TRBV30; clone size: NA; CDR3 protein: CAWSPGPNTEAFF
CDR3 length: 15; J gene: TRBJ2-2; V gene: TRBV6-2/TRBV6-3; clone size: NA; CDR3 protein: CASSYGDRADGELFF
CDR3 length: 14; J gene: TRBJ2-7; V gene: TRBV2; clone size: many; CDR3 protein: CASRDRQSSYEQYF
CDR3 length: 10; J gene: TRBJ1-4; V gene: TRBV10-3; clone size: NA; CDR3 protein: CAISGLGRPF
CDR3 length: 15; J gene: TRBJ2-5; V gene: TRBV12-3/TRBV12-4; clone size: NA; CDR3 protein: CASSPWMTTQETQYF
CDR3 length: 13; J gene: TRBJ2-2; V gene: TRBV6-6; clone size: NA; CDR3 protein: CASSVPYTGELFF
CDR3 length: 15; J gene: TRBJ1-2; V gene: TRBV5-1; clone size: few; CDR3 protein: CASSLDRESNYGYTF
CDR3 length: 13; J gene: TRBJ2-7; V gene: TRBV11-2; clone size: many; CDR3 protein: CASSPRTAYEQYF
CDR3 length: 16; J gene: TRBJ2-7; V gene: TRBV4-1; clone size: few; CDR3 protein: CASSHGPGTRTYEQYF
CDR3 length: 13; J gene: TRBJ2-1; V gene: TRBV6-2/TRBV6-3; clone size: NA; CDR3 protein: CASRNAGGNEQFF
CDR3 length: 16; J gene: TRBJ1-1; V gene: TRBV5-6; clone size: many; CDR3 protein: CASSLAGGPRNTEAFF
CDR3 length: 17; J gene: TRBJ2-1; V gene: TRBV20-1; clone size: many; CDR3 protein: CSARGDREGFSYNEQFF
CDR3 length: 17; J gene: TRBJ2-5; V gene: TRBV7-9; clone size: many; CDR3 protein: CASSHHGRDRLPETQYF